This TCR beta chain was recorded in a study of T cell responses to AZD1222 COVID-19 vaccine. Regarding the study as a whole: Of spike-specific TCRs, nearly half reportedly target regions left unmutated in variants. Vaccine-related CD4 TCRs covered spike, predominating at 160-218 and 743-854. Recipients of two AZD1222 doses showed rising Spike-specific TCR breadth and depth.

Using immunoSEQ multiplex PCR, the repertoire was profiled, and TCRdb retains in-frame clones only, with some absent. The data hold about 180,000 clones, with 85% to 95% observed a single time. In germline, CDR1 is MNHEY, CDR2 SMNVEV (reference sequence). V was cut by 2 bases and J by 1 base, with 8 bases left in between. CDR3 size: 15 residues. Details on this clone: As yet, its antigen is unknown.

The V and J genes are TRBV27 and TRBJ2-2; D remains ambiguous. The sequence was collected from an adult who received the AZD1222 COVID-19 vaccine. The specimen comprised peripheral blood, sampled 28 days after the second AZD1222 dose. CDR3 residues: CASSLGILNTGELFF. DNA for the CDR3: TGTGCCAGCAGTTTAGGAATCCTGAACACCGGGGAGCTGTTTTTT.